A selection of T cell receptor beta chains follows, all from one sample in a study of T cell responses to AZD1222 COVID-19 vaccine. TCRdb keeps only in-frame clones here, not all; method: immunoSEQ multiplex PCR. The table shows about 160,000 clones, with under 95% occurring only once. The material sequenced was peripheral blood, taken on day 0 of MenACWY control vaccination. Receptor source: an adult in good health. CDR3s include the opening cysteine and the closing phenylalanine or tryptophan.

v_call cdr3_aa
TRBV28 CASRETGYNSPLHF
TRBV5-1 CASSLALTGNKNTEAFF
TRBV19 CASSISGRAGDTQYF
TRBV5-1 CASSRDPGQGQGYTF
TRBV3-1/TRBV3-2 CASSQSPSNQPQHF
TRBV30 CAWSVSGNNSPLHF
TRBV9 CASSTRQGKETQYF
TRBV25-1 CASTSTGSYNSPLHF
TRBV18 CASSPLASRDEQFF
TRBV9 CASSVASVSRAEAFF
TRBV6-4 CASSDEDRRAFF
TRBV7-3 CASGGGGMYNEQFF
TRBV10-3 CATGIYNEQFF
TRBV2 CTYRGGNTEAFF
TRBV7-3 CASSLDWVSGLFF
TRBV19 CASSTEGAYNSPLHF
TRBV30 CAWARDSLYEQYF
TRBV24-1 CATSDQRQVEAFF
TRBV28 CASSQTTGNNGYTF
TRBV7-9 CASSSNFPYEQYF
TRBV24-1 CATSDLSAGGGETQYF
TRBV19 CASRGLALDLEQFF
TRBV4-3 CASSQAGLAGEAGELFF
TRBV25-1 CASSEGIQGLGNSPLHF
TRBV11-3 CASSSKPTQNTEAFF
TRBV7-6 CASSTNPGTPGELFF
TRBV28 CASSFLGGRAPFF
TRBV9 CASSVGAGGNTGELFF
TRBV5-1 CASSRSVAGAIDTQYF
TRBV27 CASSVRSSYNSPLHF
TRBV10-3 CAINGQGNTEAFF
TRBV2 CATQGYEQYF
TRBV28 CASSLPLTTGELFF
TRBV30 CAWVRAGGPGNEQFF
TRBV27 CASSLWGGSGNTIYF
TRBV19 CASSTPLWGRTGELFF
TRBV9 CASSARDFRTTNEKLFF
TRBV27 CASAPGAAYGYTF
TRBV19 CASSPLAGEETQYF
TRBV19 CASSPLRTGDEQYF
TRBV7-2 CASRANYEQYF
TRBV6-2/TRBV6-3 CASSSGIQGARLRTGANVLTF
TRBV5-6 CASSLDATPDNEQFF
TRBV19 CASSIGGLSNQPQHF
TRBV28 CASSFTGGGDEQFF
TRBV18 CASSTQGPNYEQYF
TRBV5-1 CASSGRTGDTGELFF
TRBV11-3 CASSYTSGREYNEQFF